These 32 T cell receptor beta chains were sequenced from one sample in a study of T-cell reconstitution after alpha-beta-depleted transplantation in children. The authors prepared the TCRbeta library with unique molecular identifiers. MiXCR, run by TCRdb on the PCR reads, gives a single entry per CDR3 protein. The data contain around 200,000 distinct CDR3 sequences, about 6.4% of them seen just once; the ten biggest clones take up over 2.5%. The input for sequencing was PBMCs from the stem cell graft donor, taken from the stem cell graft. The source of these receptors is a human donor who donated a stem cell graft to a child with Wiskott-Aldrich syndrome.

This clonotype was seen ten or more times. DNA of the CDR3: TGTGCCAGCAGCGGCCGCGGGAGCGGATTATACAATGAGCAGTTCTTC. Its protein product is CASSGRGSGLYNEQFF. J is TRBJ2-1 and V is TRBV12-3 or TRBV12-4; 7 bases are a match to TRBD2. CDR3 length equals 16 residues. The V segment lost 6 bases and the J segment 4 bases; nucleotides outside the gene matches: 12.

This clonotype came up many times. The chain is built from TRBV5-4 and TRBJ1-1; 9 bases fit TRBD1. This CDR3 contains 16 residues. Germline CDR1 is SGHNT and CDR2 is YYREEE (reference sequence). After removal of 2 bases from V and 1 base from J, the junction contained 6 bases not matched to a gene. As DNA, the CDR3 is TGTGCCAGCAGCTTCCGGGACAGGGTCACGAACACTGAAGCTTTCTTT. Amino acid sequence: CASSFRDRVTNTEAFF.

Ten or more counts support this clonotype. The chain carries TRBV11-3 and TRBJ2-2; either TRBD1 or TRBD2 may supply D (6 bases each). With 2 bases removed from V and 4 bases from J, the gap between germline ends came to 14 bases. The CDR3 is 16 amino acids. In germline, CDR1 is SGHNT, CDR2 YENEEA. The DNA of the CDR3 is TGTGCCAGCAGCTTAACATCGGGGGCGGGCACCGGGGAGCTGTTTTTT. This translates into CASSLTSGAGTGELFF.

This clonotype was detected many times. The chain has TRBV12-3 or TRBV12-4 and TRBJ1-2, with D tentatively TRBD1 (6 bases). With 5 bases removed from V and 3 bases from J, the gap between germline ends came to 13 bases. The CDR3 length is 14 residues. In DNA, the CDR3 is TGTGCCAGCAGTCGAGGACAGTTAGACTATGGCTACACCTTC. This translates into CASSRGQLDYGYTF.

This clonotype was detected many times. The chain joins TRBV28 to TRBJ2-7; 7 nucleotides match TRBD1. The CDR3 runs to 17 residues. Unmatched junction bases numbered 11, after V lost 2 bases and J lost 1 base. The germline gives CDR1 MDHEN, CDR2 SYDVKM. The CDR3 nucleotides read TGTGCCAGCAGTTTACGCATCGACAGGGTCTGGTCCTACGAGCAGTACTTC. Translation: CASSLRIDRVWSYEQYF.

This clonotype was seen repeatedly, ten times or more. The rearrangement joins TRBV6-1 to TRBJ2-5, with TRBD2 identical over 13 bases. The V segment lost 6 bases and the J segment 4 bases; nucleotides outside the gene matches: 14. The CDR3 has 18 residues. CDR1 is MNHNS and CDR2 is SASEGT in the germline V gene. The CDR3, as DNA: TGTGCCAGCAGCCTAGACGAGCCGGGACTAGCGGGAACAGAGACCCAGTACTTC. Its translation is CASSLDEPGLAGTETQYF.

A few counts support this clonotype. The chain employs TRBV5-1 and TRBJ1-1; 9 bases line up with TRBD1. Germline V gives CDR1 SGHRS, CDR2 YFSETQ. The CDR3 runs to 16 residues. V was clipped by 3 bases and J by 1 base; unmatched bases: 7. DNA of the CDR3: TGCGCCAGCAGCTCCTTACCGGGACAGGGGAACACTGAAGCTTTCTTT. This translates into CASSSLPGQGNTEAFF.

This clonotype was counted between two and nine times. The CDR3 DNA sequence: TGTGCCAGCAGCCAAGGGGACATCCGAAAAGAGACCCAGTACTTC. It yields the protein CASSQGDIRKETQYF. The chain is built from TRBV3-1 and TRBJ2-5, with D perhaps matching TRBD1 (6 bases). The CDR3 has 15 amino acids. The germline gives CDR1 LGHDT, CDR2 YNNKEL (reference sequence). Trimming stripped 1 base from V and 3 bases from J, with 12 bases between.

This chain links TRBV7-9 with TRBJ2-1, with TRBD2 matching over 8 bases. Germline V gene data show CDR1 as SEHNR and CDR2 as FQNEAQ (reference sequence). CDR3 size: 17 residues. J was trimmed by 0 bases and V by 5 bases; bases with no gene match: 9. The CDR3 loop reads CASSPEVRGGSYNEQFF. CDR3 bases: TGTGCCAGCAGCCCCGAGGTTCGGGGGGGCTCCTACAATGAGCAGTTCTTC. Full variable domain (rest looked up from reference TRBV7-9 and TRBJ2-1): DTGVSQNPRHKITKRGQNVTFRCDPISEHNRLYWYRQTLGQGPEFLTYFQNEAQLEKSRLLSDRFSAERPKGSFSTLEIQRTEQGDSAMYLCASSPEVRGGSYNEQFFGPGTRLTVL.

This clonotype came up many times. The chain couples TRBV10-3 to TRBJ1-6; D perhaps matches TRBD1 (5 bases). V lost 2 bases, J lost 7 bases, and 9 bases lay in between. The CDR3 spans 14 residues. CDR1 and CDR2 (germline): ENHRY, SYGVKD. The chain's CDR3 is CAISERGENSPLHF. The CDR3 coding sequence is TGTGCCATCAGTGAGAGGGGTGAAAATTCACCCCTCCACTTT.

This clonotype was counted ten times or more. This chain links TRBV29-1 with TRBJ1-2, with D perhaps matching TRBD1 (6 bases). This CDR3 spans 13 amino acids. CDR1 and CDR2 (germline): SQVTM, ANQGSEA. The ends were cut back, 6 bases at V and 6 bases at J, with 17 bases in the middle. The CDR3 coding sequence is TGCAGCGTCGATCTCCGGGACAACAATGGCTACACCTTC. Translating it yields CSVDLRDNNGYTF. The whole variable domain, remainder taken from reference TRBV29-1 and TRBJ1-2, is SAVISQKPSRDICQRGTSLTIQCQVDSQVTMMFWYRQQPGQSLTLIATANQGSEATYESGFVIDKFPISRPNLTFSTLTVSNMSPEDSSIYLCSVDLRDNNGYTFGSGTRLTVV.

The table lists this clonotype with a few counts. The rearrangement uses TRBV19 and TRBJ2-3, with D hard to call. Germline V gene lookup returns CDR1 LNHDA and CDR2 SQIVND (reference sequence). Trimming stripped 5 bases from V and 0 bases from J, with 15 bases between. This CDR3 region has 16 residues. The CDR3 loop reads CASSARRAASTDTQYF. The CDR3 DNA is TGTGCCAGTAGTGCCCGTAGGGCGGCTAGCACAGATACGCAGTATTTT.

In this sample, this clonotype turned up many times. The chain carries TRBV6-5 and TRBJ2-1; D is unresolved. The CDR3 spans 14 residues. Germline-derived CDR1 and CDR2 are MNHEY and SVGAGI. V was shortened by 5 bases and J by 4 bases, with 12 bases between the two germline ends. The CDR3 DNA reads TGTGCCAGCAGTCGAGAAACCAGGTACAATGAGCAGTTCTTC. It codes for CASSRETRYNEQFF.

V is TRBV4-3 and J is TRBJ2-3; TRBD1 matches at 8 bases. The germline gives CDR1 LGHNA, CDR2 YSLEER. J gave up 1 base and V 1 base, and 4 bases lay outside the gene matches. The CDR3 extends over 16 amino acids. The CDR3 region is CASSQATGGRTDTQYF. The CDR3 coding sequence is TGCGCCAGCAGCCAAGCCACAGGGGGACGCACAGATACGCAGTATTTT.

In this sample, this clonotype turned up a few times. The gene calls are TRBV11-2 and TRBJ1-4; D might be TRBD1 (6 bases). Between the trimmed V and J ends, which lost 2 bases and 4 bases, there was a span of 11 bases. The CDR3 has 15 residues. CDR1 is SGHAT and CDR2 is FQNNGV in the germline V gene. CDR3 sequence: CASSLSRGHNEKLFF. The CDR3 DNA reads as TGTGCCAGCAGCTTATCCAGGGGCCATAATGAAAAACTGTTTTTT. Looking up the rest from reference TRBV11-2 and TRBJ1-4 gives the full variable domain: EAGVAQSPRYKIIEKRQSVAFWCNPISGHATLYWYQQILGQGPKLLIQFQNNGVVDDSQLPKDRFSAERLKGVDSTLKIQPAKLEDSAVYLCASSLSRGHNEKLFFGSGTQLSVL.

This clonotype has ten or more counts. The rearrangement uses TRBV6-1 and TRBJ2-1; a possible D gene is TRBD1 (6 bases). Germline CDR1 and CDR2: MNHNS and SASEGT. V lost 5 bases and J 9 bases, leaving 20 bases between the germline ends. CDR3 size: 15 residues. CDR3 DNA sequence: TGTGCCAGCAGTCCTTACCTCCAACAGGGCAGTGAGCAGTTCTTC. Translating it yields CASSPYLQQGSEQFF.

This clonotype was observed many times. This chain uses TRBV6-1 with TRBJ1-2; D uncertain. CDR3 size: 13 residues. From germline, CDR1 is MNHNS and CDR2 SASEGT. The V gene lost 3 bases and the J gene lost 2 bases, with 7 bases spanning the gap. The CDR3 sequence is CASSEVVNYGYTF. DNA for the CDR3: TGTGCCAGCAGTGAGGTGGTAAACTATGGCTACACCTTC.

The table lists this clonotype with a few counts. The V and J genes are TRBV7-9 and TRBJ1-3; D call uncertain. The CDR3 runs to 14 residues. Trimming took off 5 bases at V and 0 bases at J, with 8 bases between the two ends. In germline, CDR1 is SEHNR, CDR2 FQNEAQ (reference sequence). The CDR3 loop is CASSVAGSGNTIYF. CDR3 in DNA: TGTGCCAGCAGCGTGGCGGGCTCTGGAAACACCATATATTTT. Supplemented by reference TRBV7-9 and TRBJ1-3, the full variable domain reads DTGVSQNPRHKITKRGQNVTFRCDPISEHNRLYWYRQTLGQGPEFLTYFQNEAQLEKSRLLSDRFSAERPKGSFSTLEIQRTEQGDSAMYLCASSVAGSGNTIYFGEGSWLTVV.

The chain is built from TRBV7-6 and TRBJ1-1; tentatively, D is TRBD1 (6 bases). V dropped 6 bases and J dropped 1 base, with 15 bases sitting between them. This CDR3 has 15 amino acids. Germline V gene lookup returns CDR1 SGHVS and CDR2 FNYEAQ. The CDR3, as DNA: TGTGCCAGCAGAAGGGCAGGGGCGACGAACACTGAAGCTTTCTTT. Residues: CASRRAGATNTEAFF.

There are many counts of this clonotype. The V and J genes are TRBV29-1 and TRBJ2-3; D is possibly TRBD2 (5 bases). Trimming removed 4 bases from V and 4 bases from J, with 12 bases in between. The CDR3 is 13 residues long. Germline loops: CDR1 SQVTM, CDR2 ANQGSEA. Here the CDR3 DNA reads TGCAGCGTTGCCGGCGGGTATGCAGATACGCAGTATTTT. Protein product: CSVAGGYADTQYF.

This rearrangement joins TRBV18 to TRBJ2-5; no clear D gene. The CDR3 has 12 residues. The germline V and J ends were trimmed by 6 bases and 2 bases, with 7 bases remaining between them. Germline V gene sequence: CDR1 KGHSH, CDR2 LQKENI. The CDR3 here is CASSGNQETQYF. CDR3 DNA sequence: TGTGCCAGCTCGGGGAATCAAGAGACCCAGTACTTC.

This clonotype was detected many times. The chain has TRBV5-1 and TRBJ1-2, with D possibly matching TRBD1 (5 bases). V was trimmed by 4 bases and J by 0 bases, leaving 16 bases between them. The germline V gene has CDR1 SGHRS and CDR2 YFSETQ. The CDR3 runs 16 residues. This CDR3 is CASSQTTGASNYGYTF. The CDR3 region has the DNA TGCGCCAGCAGCCAGACCACCGGGGCTTCTAACTATGGCTACACCTTC.

This clonotype has a count of ten or more. This chain uses TRBV6-4 with TRBJ1-2; D not resolved. The CDR3 is made up of 12 amino acids. Between the trimmed V and J ends, which lost 5 bases and 14 bases, there was a span of 18 bases. CDR1 and CDR2 (germline): MRHNA, SNTAGT. The CDR3 DNA follows: TGTGCCAGCAGTAGACCCCCCAACGTGACAACCTTC. Its translation is CASSRPPNVTTF.

The chain joins TRBV7-9 to TRBJ2-5; D may be TRBD2 (6 bases). Germline lookup yields CDR1 SEHNR and CDR2 FQNEAQ (reference sequence). Trimming removed 0 bases from V and 9 bases from J, with 17 bases in between. The CDR3 has 15 amino acids. This CDR3 reads CASSLAAGSGAAQYF. The CDR3 DNA follows: TGTGCCAGCAGCTTAGCGGCGGGATCCGGGGCGGCCCAGTACTTC.

This clonotype was seen at least ten times. The chain is built from TRBV20-1 and TRBJ1-2; TRBD1 aligns across 8 bases. V was clipped by 5 bases and J by 3 bases; unmatched bases: 11. The CDR3 is made up of 15 amino acids. The germline CDR1 and CDR2 sequences are DFQATT and SNEGSKA (reference sequence). This CDR3 reads CSALKPPGGDYGYTF. The CDR3, as DNA: TGCAGTGCTCTAAAACCTCCAGGGGGCGACTATGGCTACACCTTC.

In its sample, this clonotype was seen many times. The chain employs TRBV20-1 and TRBJ1-5, with TRBD1 as a possible D gene (5 bases). This CDR3 comprises 14 residues. The V end lost 3 bases, the J end lost 0 bases, and 9 bases lay between the germline ends. Germline-derived CDR1 and CDR2 are DFQATT and SNEGSKA (reference sequence). The CDR3 loop reads CSASKGNSNQPQHF. The CDR3 DNA reads as TGCAGTGCTAGTAAGGGGAATAGCAATCAGCCCCAGCATTTT.

In this sample, this clonotype turned up many times. The V and J genes are TRBV6-5 and TRBJ1-1; a weak D match, TRBD1 (5 bases). The germline V gene encodes CDR1 MNHEY and CDR2 SVGAGI. V lost 5 bases, J lost 2 bases, and 9 bases lay in between. This CDR3 has 13 residues. The chain's CDR3 is CASSQQGNTEAFF. The CDR3 region has the DNA TGTGCCAGCAGTCAGCAGGGAAACACTGAAGCTTTCTTT.

This chain's CDR3 is CARAKRGGAFRNEQFF. The DNA of the CDR3 is TGTGCTAGAGCCAAGCGCGGGGGGGCCTTCCGCAATGAGCAGTTCTTC. V gene TRBV3-1 combines with J gene TRBJ2-1; 9 bases match TRBD2. Per the germline V gene, CDR1 is LGHDT and CDR2 is YNNKEL (reference sequence). The CDR3 is made up of 16 amino acids.

This clonotype has at least ten counts. The DNA of the CDR3 is TGTGCCAGCAGCCAACTGGGCACTGAAGCTTTCTTT. Translating it yields CASSQLGTEAFF. The chain recombines TRBV6-6 with TRBJ1-1; D is ambiguous. Trimming removed 6 bases at V and 4 bases at J, with 9 bases between. Germline V gene data show CDR1 as MNHNY and CDR2 as SVGAGI (reference sequence). This CDR3 is 12 amino acids long.

This clonotype was recorded many times. This chain links TRBV9 with TRBJ1-1; 7 bases align to TRBD1. The CDR3 runs 16 residues. Germline V gene sequence: CDR1 SGDLS, CDR2 YYNGEE. The V gene end was trimmed by 0 bases and the J gene end by 0 bases; junction bases not matched to a gene: 5. Here the CDR3 DNA reads TGTGCCAGCAGCGTAGATCGGGACAGCTTGAACACTGAAGCTTTCTTT. Translating it yields CASSVDRDSLNTEAFF.

V usage is TRBV7-8 and J usage is TRBJ2-1, with no clear D. The CDR3 spans 14 residues. Deletions cut 5 bases from V and 4 bases from J, with 12 bases between. Looked up from germline, CDR1 is SGHVS and CDR2 is FQNEAQ. The CDR3 bases are TGTGCCAGCAGCCTTTTTGGGGAATACAATGAGCAGTTCTTC. This gives the protein CASSLFGEYNEQFF. The variable domain in full, with the rest retrieved from reference TRBV7-8 and TRBJ2-1, is GAGVSQSPRYKVAKRGQDVALRCDPISGHVSLFWYQQALGQGPEFLTYFQNEAQLDKSGLPSDRFFAERPEGSVSTLKIQRTQQEDSAVYLCASSLFGEYNEQFFGPGTRLTVL.

This clonotype was detected ten times or more. The chain has TRBV25-1 and TRBJ1-2; tentatively, D is TRBD1 (6 bases). CDR3 size: 15 residues. Germline lookup yields CDR1 MGHDK and CDR2 SYGVNS. V was pared by 3 bases and J by 2 bases, with 13 bases between. CDR3 sequence reads: CASSERTGFNYGYTF. CDR3 DNA sequence: TGTGCCAGCAGTGAGCGCACAGGGTTCAACTATGGCTACACCTTC.